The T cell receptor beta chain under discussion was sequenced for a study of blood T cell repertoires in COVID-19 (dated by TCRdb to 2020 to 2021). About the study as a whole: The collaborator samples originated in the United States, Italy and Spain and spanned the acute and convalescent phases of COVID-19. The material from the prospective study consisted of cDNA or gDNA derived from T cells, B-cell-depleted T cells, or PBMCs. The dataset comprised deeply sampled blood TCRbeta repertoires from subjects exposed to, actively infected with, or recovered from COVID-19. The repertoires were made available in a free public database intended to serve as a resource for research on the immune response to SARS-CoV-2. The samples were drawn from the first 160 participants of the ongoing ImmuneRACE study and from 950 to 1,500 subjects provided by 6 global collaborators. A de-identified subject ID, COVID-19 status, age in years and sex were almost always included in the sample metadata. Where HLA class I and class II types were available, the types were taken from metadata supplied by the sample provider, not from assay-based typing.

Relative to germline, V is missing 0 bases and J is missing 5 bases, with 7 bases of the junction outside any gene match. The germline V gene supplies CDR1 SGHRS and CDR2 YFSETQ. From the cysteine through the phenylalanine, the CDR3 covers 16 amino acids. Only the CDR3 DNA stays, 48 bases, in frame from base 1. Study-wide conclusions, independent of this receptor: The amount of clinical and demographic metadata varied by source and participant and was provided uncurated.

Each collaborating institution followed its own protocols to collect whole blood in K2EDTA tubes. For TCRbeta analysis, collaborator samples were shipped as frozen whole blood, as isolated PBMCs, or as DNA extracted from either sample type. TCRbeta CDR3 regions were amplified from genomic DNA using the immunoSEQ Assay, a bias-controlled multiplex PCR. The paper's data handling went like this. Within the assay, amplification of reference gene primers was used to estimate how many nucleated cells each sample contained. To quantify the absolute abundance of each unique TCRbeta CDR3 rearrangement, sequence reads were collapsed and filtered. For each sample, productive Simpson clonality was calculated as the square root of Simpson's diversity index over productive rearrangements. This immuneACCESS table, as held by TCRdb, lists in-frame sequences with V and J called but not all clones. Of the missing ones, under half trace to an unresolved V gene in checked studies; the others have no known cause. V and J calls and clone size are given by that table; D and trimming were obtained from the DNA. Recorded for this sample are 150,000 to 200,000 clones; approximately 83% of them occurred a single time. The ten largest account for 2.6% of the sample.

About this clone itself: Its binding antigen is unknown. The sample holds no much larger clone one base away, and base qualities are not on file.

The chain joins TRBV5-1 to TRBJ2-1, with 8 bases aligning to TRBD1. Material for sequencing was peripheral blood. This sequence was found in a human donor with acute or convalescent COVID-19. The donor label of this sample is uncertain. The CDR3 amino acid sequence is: CASSLADRVSHNEQFF. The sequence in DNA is TGCGCCAGCAGCTTGGCGGACAGGGTTAGCCACAATGAGCAGTTCTTC.